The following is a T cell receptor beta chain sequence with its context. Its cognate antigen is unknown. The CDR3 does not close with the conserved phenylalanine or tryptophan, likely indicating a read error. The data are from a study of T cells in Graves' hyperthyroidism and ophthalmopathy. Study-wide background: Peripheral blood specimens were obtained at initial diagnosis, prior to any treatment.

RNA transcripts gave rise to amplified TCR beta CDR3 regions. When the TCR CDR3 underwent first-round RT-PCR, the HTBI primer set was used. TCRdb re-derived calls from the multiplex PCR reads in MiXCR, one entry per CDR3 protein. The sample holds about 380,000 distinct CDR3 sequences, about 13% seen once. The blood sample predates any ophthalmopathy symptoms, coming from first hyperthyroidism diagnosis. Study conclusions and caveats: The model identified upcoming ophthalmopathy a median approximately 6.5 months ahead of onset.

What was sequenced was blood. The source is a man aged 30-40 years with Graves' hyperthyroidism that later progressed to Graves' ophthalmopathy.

The CDR3 sequence: CASSSTGRGNSPLHL. The CDR3 DNA reads as TGTGCCAGCAGCTCGACGGGGAGGGGAAATTCACCCCTCCACTTG. The chain recombines TRBV7-8 with TRBJ1-6; TRBD1 is a possible D gene (5 bases). The ends were cut back, 4 bases at V and 7 bases at J, with 14 bases in the middle. The germline V gene encodes CDR1 SGHVS and CDR2 FQNEAQ. This CDR3 is 15 amino acids long.